The following is a TCR beta chain sequence with its context. Its target is not known. The data were taken from a study of T-cell memory formation after mild COVID-19. Whole-study results and caveats: Among contracting clones, CD4+ were mainly CM/EM and CD8+ enriched in EMRA. Clones shrinking from day 15 to 85 showed even CD4/CD8 mixes; later expanders tilted CD4+.

Unmatched junction bases numbered 8, after V lost 1 base and J lost 5 bases. CDR1 is SGHVS, CDR2 FNYEAQ, per germline. The length of the CDR3 is 15 residues. TCRdb ran MiXCR on the 5' RACE reads and lists one entry per CDR3 protein. This sample carries about 110,000 distinct CDR3 sequences, 9.5% to 15% of them seen once, and the ten largest clones take 27%. The V call is TRBV7-6, the J call TRBJ2-7, with 7 bases aligning to TRBD1. The TCR comes from an adult woman who had mild COVID-19 (a few samples of this study predate the infection). Cell type and time point are not known. Sequencing input: PBMCs or a T cell subset sorted from them (not recorded which). CDR3 sequence: CASSLGQGYPNEQYF. The DNA for the CDR3 is TGTGCCAGCAGCTTAGGACAGGGCTATCCTAACGAGCAGTACTTC.